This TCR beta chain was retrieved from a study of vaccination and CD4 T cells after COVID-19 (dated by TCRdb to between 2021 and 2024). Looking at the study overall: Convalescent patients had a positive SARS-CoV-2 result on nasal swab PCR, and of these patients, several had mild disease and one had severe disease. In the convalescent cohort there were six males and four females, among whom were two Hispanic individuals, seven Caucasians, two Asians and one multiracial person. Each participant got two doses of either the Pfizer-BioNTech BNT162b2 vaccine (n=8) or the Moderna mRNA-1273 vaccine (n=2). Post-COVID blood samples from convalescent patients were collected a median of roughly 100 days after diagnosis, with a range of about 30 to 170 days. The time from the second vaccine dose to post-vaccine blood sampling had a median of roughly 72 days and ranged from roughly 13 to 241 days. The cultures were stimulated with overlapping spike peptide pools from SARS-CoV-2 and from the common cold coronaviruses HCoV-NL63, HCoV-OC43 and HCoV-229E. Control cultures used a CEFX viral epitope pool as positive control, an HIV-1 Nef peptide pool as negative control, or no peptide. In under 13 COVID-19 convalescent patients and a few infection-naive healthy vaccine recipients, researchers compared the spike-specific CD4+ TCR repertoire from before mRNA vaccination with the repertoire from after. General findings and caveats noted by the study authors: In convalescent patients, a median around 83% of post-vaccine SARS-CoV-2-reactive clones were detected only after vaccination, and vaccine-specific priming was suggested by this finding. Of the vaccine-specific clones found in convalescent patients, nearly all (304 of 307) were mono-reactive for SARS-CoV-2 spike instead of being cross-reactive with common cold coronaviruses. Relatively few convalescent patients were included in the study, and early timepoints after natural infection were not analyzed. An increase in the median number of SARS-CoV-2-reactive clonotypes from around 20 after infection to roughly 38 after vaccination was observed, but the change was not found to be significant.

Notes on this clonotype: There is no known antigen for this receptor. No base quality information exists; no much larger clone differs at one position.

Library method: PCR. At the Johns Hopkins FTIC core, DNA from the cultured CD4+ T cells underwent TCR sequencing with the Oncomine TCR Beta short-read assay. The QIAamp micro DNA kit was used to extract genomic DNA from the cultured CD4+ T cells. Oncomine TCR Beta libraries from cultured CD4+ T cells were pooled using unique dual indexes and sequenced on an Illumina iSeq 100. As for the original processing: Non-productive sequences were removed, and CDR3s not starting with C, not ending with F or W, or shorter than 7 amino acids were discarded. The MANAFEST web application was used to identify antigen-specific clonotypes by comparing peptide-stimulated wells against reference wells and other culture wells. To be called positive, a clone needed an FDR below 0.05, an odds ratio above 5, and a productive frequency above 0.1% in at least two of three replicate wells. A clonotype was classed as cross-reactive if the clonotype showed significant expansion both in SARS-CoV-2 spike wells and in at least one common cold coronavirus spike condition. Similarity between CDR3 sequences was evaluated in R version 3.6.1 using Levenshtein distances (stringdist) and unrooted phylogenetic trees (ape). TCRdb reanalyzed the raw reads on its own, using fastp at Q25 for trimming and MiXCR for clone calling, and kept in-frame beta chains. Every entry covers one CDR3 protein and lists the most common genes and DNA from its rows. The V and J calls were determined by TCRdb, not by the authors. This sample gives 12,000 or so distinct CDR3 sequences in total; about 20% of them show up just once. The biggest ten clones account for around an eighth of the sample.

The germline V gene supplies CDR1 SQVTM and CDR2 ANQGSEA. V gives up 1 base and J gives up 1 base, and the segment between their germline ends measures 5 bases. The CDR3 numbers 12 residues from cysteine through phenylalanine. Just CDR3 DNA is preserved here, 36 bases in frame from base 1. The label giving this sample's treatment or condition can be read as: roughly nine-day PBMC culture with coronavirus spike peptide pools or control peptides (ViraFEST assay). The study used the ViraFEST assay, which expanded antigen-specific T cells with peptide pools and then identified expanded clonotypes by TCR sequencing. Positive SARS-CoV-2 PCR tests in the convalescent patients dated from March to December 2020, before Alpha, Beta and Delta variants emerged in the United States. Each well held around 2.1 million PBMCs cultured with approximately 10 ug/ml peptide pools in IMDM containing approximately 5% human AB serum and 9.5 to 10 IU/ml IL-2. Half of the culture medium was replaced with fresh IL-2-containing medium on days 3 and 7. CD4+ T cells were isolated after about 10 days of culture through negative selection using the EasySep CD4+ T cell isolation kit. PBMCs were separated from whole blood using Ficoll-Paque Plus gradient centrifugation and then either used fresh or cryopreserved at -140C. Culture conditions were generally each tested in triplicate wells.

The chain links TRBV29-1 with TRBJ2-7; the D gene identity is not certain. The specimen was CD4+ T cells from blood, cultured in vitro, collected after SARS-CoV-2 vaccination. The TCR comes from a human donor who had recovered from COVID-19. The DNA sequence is TGCAGCGTTGAAGTAAGGTCCTACGAGCAGTACTTC. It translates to CSVEVRSYEQYF.